These 12 T cell receptor beta chains were all obtained from the same sample, sequenced in a study of cytomegalovirus exposure and HLA in healthy donors (dated by TCRdb to 2015 to 2018). Library preparation employed the immunoSEQ multiplex PCR assay. For the multiplex PCR, a mixture combining 60 forward primers for TCR Vbeta segments and 13 reverse primers for TCR Jbeta segments was used. TCRdb retrieved this table from immuneACCESS and kept in-frame rearrangements only. Not all clones are present; in checked studies, unresolved V genes account for under half, and no reason is known for the remainder. The sample yields roughly 140,000 clones; roughly 62% were counted once. The biggest ten clones account for roughly 4% of the sample. Material for sequencing was PBMCs. The source is a man aged 55 to 70 in good health and CMV-seronegative.

CDR3 loop: CASSSLRLAGGSTDTQYF. Written as DNA, the CDR3 is TGTGCCAGCAGTTCACTCCGTCTAGCGGGAGGGAGCACAGATACGCAGTATTTT. The chain combines TRBV5-5 with TRBJ2-3, with 12 bases identical to TRBD2. The CDR3 consists of 18 residues. V gave up 5 bases and J gave up 0 bases; unmatched junction bases: 10. CDR1 is SGHKS, CDR2 YYEKEE, per germline (reference sequence). Supplemented by reference TRBV5-5 and TRBJ2-3, the full variable domain reads DAGVTQSPTHLIKTRGQQVTLRCSPISGHKSVSWYQQVLGQGPQFIFQYYEKEERGRGNFPDRFSARQFPNYSSELNVNALLLGDSALYLCASSSLRLAGGSTDTQYFGPGTRLTVL.

This sequence joins TRBV11-1 and TRBJ1-6; D remains ambiguous. Trimming took off 5 bases at V and 7 bases at J, with 6 bases between the two ends. Germline V gives CDR1 SGHAT, CDR2 FQDESV (reference sequence). The CDR3 runs to 12 residues. CDR3 nucleotides: TGTGCCAGCAGCACTTTGAATTCACCCCTCCACTTT. Translation: CASSTLNSPLHF.

The V call is TRBV28, the J call TRBJ1-4; 12 positions match TRBD1. This CDR3 region has 14 residues. Trimming cost V 4 bases and J 11 bases; bases outside gene matches: 5. The germline CDR1 and CDR2 sequences are MDHEN and SYDVKM. CDR3 bases: TGTGCCAGCAGTTCGCCGGGACAGGGGGCCAAACTGTTTTTT. It translates to CASSSPGQGAKLFF.

CDR3 DNA sequence: TGTGCCAGCAGTGCCATTAGGGGAGGGGGTCAAGAGACCCAGTACTTC. Translated: CASSAIRGGGQETQYF. The gene calls are TRBV6-1 and TRBJ2-5, with D perhaps TRBD2 (7 bases). Germline V gene data show CDR1 as MNHNS and CDR2 as SASEGT. The CDR3 spans 16 residues. Trimming took 4 bases from V and 2 from J, leaving 17 bases between them.

The CDR3 nucleotides are TGTGCCAGCTCACCGATGAAGGGGCAGGGGGCGTCCACCGGGGAGCTGTTTTTT. It translates to CASSPMKGQGASTGELFF. The chain carries TRBV18 and TRBJ2-2; 8 positions agree with TRBD1. The CDR3 sequence is 18 residues long. In germline, CDR1 is KGHSH, CDR2 LQKENI. Trimming took 3 bases from V and 4 from J; bases not matched to a gene: 13.

CDR3 amino acids: CASSLAGNQETQYF. The DNA for the CDR3 is TGTGCCAGCAGCTTAGCCGGGAACCAAGAGACCCAGTACTTC. The J gene is TRBJ2-5, the V gene TRBV7-8; D is perhaps TRBD2 (5 bases). V lost 0 bases and J 0 bases, leaving 5 bases between the germline ends. The CDR3 length is 14 residues. Germline lookup yields CDR1 SGHVS and CDR2 FQNEAQ.

The V and J genes are TRBV7-9 and TRBJ2-7, with D perhaps TRBD2 (6 bases). There are 15 residues in the CDR3. Trimming took 1 base from V and 3 from J, leaving 13 bases between them. CDR1 is SEHNR and CDR2 is FQNEAQ in the germline V gene (reference sequence). CDR3 bases: TGTGCCAGCAGCTTAGGGGGGACTGGGGACTACGAGCAGTACTTC. Protein sequence: CASSLGGTGDYEQYF. Drawing the rest from reference TRBV7-9 and TRBJ2-7, the complete variable domain is DTGVSQNPRHKITKRGQNVTFRCDPISEHNRLYWYRQTLGQGPEFLTYFQNEAQLEKSRLLSDRFSAERPKGSFSTLEIQRTEQGDSAMYLCASSLGGTGDYEQYFGPGTRLTVT.

This clone is a singleton in its sample. CDR3 residues: CSVDRAGVSNEQFF. The CDR3, as DNA: TGCAGCGTTGACAGGGCAGGGGTTTCCAATGAGCAGTTCTTC. V and J are TRBV29-1 and TRBJ2-1, with D perhaps matching TRBD1 (6 bases). The CDR3 consists of 14 residues. Looked up from germline, CDR1 is SQVTM and CDR2 is ANQGSEA. The V and J ends lost 3 bases and 6 bases respectively, with 15 bases between them.

This clone appeared a few times. This sequence joins TRBV27 and TRBJ1-2, with 10 nucleotides matching TRBD1. Looked up from germline, CDR1 is MNHEY and CDR2 is SMNVEV (reference sequence). The V and J ends lost 6 bases and 3 bases, in that order; junction bases with no gene match: 7. The CDR3 has 15 residues. CDR3 amino acids: CASSPWTGGDYGYTF. The CDR3 nucleotides read TGTGCCAGCAGCCCTTGGACAGGGGGAGACTATGGCTACACCTTC.

The chain joins TRBV28 to TRBJ2-5; D is perhaps TRBD2 (5 bases). Germline V lookup: CDR1 MDHEN, CDR2 SYDVKM. CDR3 length: 16 residues. The V and J ends lost 4 bases and 5 bases respectively, with 20 bases between them. This chain's CDR3 is CASSSPAGNERETQYF. The DNA of the CDR3 is TGTGCCAGCAGTTCCCCCGCCGGGAATGAGAGGGAGACCCAGTACTTC. Combining the CDR3 with reference TRBV28 and TRBJ2-5 gives the whole variable domain DVKVTQSSRYLVKRTGEKVFLECVQDMDHENMFWYRQDPGLGLRLIYFSYDVKMKEKGDIPEGYSVSREKKERFSLILESASTNQTSMYLCASSSPAGNERETQYFGPGTRLLVL.

The genes are TRBV5-1 and TRBJ1-1; 8 bases map to TRBD1. Germline V lookup: CDR1 SGHRS, CDR2 YFSETQ. This CDR3 contains 14 residues. Trimming took 4 bases from V and 1 from J; bases not matched to a gene: 3. For the CDR3, the DNA is TGCGCCAGCAGCCGTGACAGGGGGAACACTGAAGCTTTCTTT. It is translated as CASSRDRGNTEAFF.

This chain connects TRBV2 to TRBJ1-4; D is possibly TRBD1 (5 bases). The CDR3 is 15 residues long. The germline CDR1 and CDR2 sequences are SNHLY and FYNNEI. V lost 8 bases, J lost 6 bases, and 19 bases lay in between. CDR3 DNA sequence: TGTGCCAGCGGAGCCCTCGGGGGGGTCGATGAAAAACTGTTTTTT. This gives the protein CASGALGGVDEKLFF. Looking up the rest from reference TRBV2 and TRBJ1-4 gives the full variable domain: EPEVTQTPSHQVTQMGQEVILRCVPISNHLYFYWYRQILGQKVEFLVSFYNNEISEKSEIFDDQFSVERPDGSNFTLKIRSTKLEDSAMYFCASGALGGVDEKLFFGSGTQLSVL.